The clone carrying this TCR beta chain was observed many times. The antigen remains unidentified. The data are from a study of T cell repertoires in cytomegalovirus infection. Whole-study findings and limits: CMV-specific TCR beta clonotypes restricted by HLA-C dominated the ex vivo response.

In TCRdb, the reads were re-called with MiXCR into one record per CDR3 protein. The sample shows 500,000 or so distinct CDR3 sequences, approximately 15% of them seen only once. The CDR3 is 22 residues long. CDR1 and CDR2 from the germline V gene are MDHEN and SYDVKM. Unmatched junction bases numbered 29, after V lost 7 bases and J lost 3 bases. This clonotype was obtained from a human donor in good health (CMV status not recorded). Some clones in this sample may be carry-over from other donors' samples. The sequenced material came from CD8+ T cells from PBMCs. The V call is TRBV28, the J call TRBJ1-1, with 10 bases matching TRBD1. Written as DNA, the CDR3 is TGTGCCAGCAAGTTCGGACGAGAAGTCGAGTTGGGACAGGGGAATCAGGACACTGAAGCTTTCTTT. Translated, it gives CASKFGREVELGQGNQDTEAFF.